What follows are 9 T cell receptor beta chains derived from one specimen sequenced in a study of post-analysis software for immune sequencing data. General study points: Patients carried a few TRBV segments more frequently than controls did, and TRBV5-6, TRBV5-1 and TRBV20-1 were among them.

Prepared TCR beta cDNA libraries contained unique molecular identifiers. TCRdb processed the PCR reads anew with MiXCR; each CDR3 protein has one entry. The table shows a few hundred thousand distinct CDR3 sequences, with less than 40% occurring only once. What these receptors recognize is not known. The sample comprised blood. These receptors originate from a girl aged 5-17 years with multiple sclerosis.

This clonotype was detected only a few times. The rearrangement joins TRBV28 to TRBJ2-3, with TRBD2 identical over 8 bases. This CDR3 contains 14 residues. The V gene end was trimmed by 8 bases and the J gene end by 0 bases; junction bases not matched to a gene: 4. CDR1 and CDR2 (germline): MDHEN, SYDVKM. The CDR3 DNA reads TGTGCCAGCGCGGGGGGCTCTAGCACAGATACGCAGTATTTT. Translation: CASAGGSSTDTQYF.

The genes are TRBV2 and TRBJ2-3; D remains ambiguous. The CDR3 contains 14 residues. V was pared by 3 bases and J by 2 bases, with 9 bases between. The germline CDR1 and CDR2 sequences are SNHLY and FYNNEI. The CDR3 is CASSDQRLTDTQYF. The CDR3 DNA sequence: TGTGCCAGCAGTGACCAGCGTCTCACAGATACGCAGTATTTT.

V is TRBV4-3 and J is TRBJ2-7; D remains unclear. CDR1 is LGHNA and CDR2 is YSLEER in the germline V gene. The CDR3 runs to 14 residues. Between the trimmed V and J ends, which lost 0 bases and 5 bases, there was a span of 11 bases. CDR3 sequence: CASSQEGLNNEQYF. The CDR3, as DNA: TGCGCCAGCAGCCAAGAAGGCCTGAACAACGAGCAGTACTTC.

CDR3 DNA sequence: TGTGCCAGCAGCCAAGCGGGGGGAAATTACAATGAGCAGTTCTTC. It codes for CASSQAGGNYNEQFF. This chain joins TRBV4-2 and TRBJ2-1; 7 nucleotides line up with TRBD2. The V and J ends lost 1 base and 4 bases, in that order; junction bases with no gene match: 4. Looked up from germline, CDR1 is LGHNA and CDR2 is YNFKEQ. The CDR3 has 15 amino acids.

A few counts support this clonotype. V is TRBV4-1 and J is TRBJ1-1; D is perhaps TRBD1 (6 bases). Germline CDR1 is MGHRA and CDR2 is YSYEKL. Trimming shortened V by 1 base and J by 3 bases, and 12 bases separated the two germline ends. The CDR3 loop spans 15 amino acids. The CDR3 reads CASSQGAGAYTEAFF. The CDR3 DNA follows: TGCGCCAGCAGCCAAGGGGCAGGGGCTTACACTGAAGCTTTCTTT.

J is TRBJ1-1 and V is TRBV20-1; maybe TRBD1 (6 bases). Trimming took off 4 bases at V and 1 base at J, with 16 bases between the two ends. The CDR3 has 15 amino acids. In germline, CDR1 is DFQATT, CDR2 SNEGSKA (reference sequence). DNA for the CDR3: TGCAGTGCTATGGAAGCCCTGACAGGGAACACTGAAGCTTTCTTT. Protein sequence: CSAMEALTGNTEAFF.

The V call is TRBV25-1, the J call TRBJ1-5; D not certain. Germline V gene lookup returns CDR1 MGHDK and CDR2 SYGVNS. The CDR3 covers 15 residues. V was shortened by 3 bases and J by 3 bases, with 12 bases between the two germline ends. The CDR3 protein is CASSDSGPVNQPQHF. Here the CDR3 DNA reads TGTGCCAGCAGTGATTCCGGGCCAGTCAATCAGCCCCAGCATTTT.

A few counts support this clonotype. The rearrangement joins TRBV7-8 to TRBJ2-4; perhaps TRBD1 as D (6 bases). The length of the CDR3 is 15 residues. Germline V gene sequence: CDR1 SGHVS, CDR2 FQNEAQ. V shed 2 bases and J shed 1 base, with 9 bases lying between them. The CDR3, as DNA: TGTGCCAGCAGCTTAACAGGGAAGGCCAAAAACATTCAGTACTTC. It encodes CASSLTGKAKNIQYF.

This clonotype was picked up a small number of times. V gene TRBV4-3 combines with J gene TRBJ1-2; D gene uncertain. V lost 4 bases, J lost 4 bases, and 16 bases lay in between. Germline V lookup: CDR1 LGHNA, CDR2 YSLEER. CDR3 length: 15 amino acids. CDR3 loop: CASSRTGRSGYGYTF. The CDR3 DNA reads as TGCGCCAGCAGCCGGACCGGGAGGAGCGGCTATGGCTACACCTTC.